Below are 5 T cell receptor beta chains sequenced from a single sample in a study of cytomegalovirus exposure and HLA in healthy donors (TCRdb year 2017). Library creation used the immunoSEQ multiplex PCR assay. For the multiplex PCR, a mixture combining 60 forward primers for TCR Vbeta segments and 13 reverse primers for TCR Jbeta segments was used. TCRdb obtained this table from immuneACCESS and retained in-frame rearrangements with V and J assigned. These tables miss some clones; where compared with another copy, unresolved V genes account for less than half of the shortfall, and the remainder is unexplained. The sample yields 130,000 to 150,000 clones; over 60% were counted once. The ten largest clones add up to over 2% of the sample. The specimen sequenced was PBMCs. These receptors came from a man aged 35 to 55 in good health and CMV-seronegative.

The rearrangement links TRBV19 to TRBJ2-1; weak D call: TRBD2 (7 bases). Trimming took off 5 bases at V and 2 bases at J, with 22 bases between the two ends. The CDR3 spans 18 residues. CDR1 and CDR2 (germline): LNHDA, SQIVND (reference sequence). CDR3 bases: TGTGCCAGTAGTGCGATGTACGGGGAGGGGGGGCCCTACAATGAGCAGTTCTTC. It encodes CASSAMYGEGGPYNEQFF.

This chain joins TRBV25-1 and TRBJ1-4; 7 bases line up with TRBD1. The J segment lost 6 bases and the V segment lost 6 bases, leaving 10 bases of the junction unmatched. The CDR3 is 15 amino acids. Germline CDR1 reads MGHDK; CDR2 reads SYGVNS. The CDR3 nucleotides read TGTGCCAGCAGGGACCCCGGCACAGGGGATGAAAAACTGTTTTTT. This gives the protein CASRDPGTGDEKLFF. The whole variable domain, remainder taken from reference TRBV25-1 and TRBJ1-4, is EADIYQTPRYLVIGTGKKITLECSQTMGHDKMYWYQQDPGMELHLIHYSYGVNSTEKGDLSSESTVSRIRTEHFPLTLESARPSHTSQYLCASRDPGTGDEKLFFGSGTQLSVL.

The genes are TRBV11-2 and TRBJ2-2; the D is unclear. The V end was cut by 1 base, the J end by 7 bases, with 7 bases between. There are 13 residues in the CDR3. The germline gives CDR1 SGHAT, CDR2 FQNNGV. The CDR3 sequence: CASSLVVNGELFF. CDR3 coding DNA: TGTGCCAGCAGCTTAGTTGTCAACGGGGAGCTGTTTTTT.

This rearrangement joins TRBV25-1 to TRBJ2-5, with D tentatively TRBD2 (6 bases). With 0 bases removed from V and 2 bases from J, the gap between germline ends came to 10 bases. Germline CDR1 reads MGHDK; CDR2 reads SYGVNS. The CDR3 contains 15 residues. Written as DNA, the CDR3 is TGTGCCAGCAGTGAATATGGCGGGGCACAAGAGACCCAGTACTTC. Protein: CASSEYGGAQETQYF. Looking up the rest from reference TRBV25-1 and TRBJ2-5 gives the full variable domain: EADIYQTPRYLVIGTGKKITLECSQTMGHDKMYWYQQDPGMELHLIHYSYGVNSTEKGDLSSESTVSRIRTEHFPLTLESARPSHTSQYLCASSEYGGAQETQYFGPGTRLLVL.

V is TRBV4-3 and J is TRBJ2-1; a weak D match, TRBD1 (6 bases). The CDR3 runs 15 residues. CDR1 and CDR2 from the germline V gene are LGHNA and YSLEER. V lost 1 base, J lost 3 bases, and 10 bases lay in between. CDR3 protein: CASSQGVDSYNEQFF. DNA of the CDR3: TGCGCCAGCAGCCAAGGGGTGGACAGCTACAATGAGCAGTTCTTC.